This T cell receptor beta chain is from a study of blood T cell repertoires in COVID-19. About the research overall: Samples taken during acute and convalescent COVID-19 were collected in the United States, Italy and Spain. PBMCs, B-cell-depleted T cells, or T cells provided the cDNA or gDNA that made up the material.

With 6 bases removed from V and 4 bases from J, the gap between germline ends came to 14 bases. The CDR3 is 14 residues long. The V gene's germline CDR1 is MNHEY and CDR2 SMNVEV (reference sequence). Source study methods: For nucleated cells, counts were estimated from reference gene primer amplification. TCRdb's copy holds only in-frame clones and misses some; the assay was immunoSEQ multiplex PCR. Clone size and the V and J calls come from that table; the DNA yielded D and trimming. The table includes around 110,000 clones, around four fifths detected once. Specimen: peripheral blood. This rearrangement joins TRBV27 to TRBJ2-3; D ambiguous. This clonotype was obtained from a man in his thirties or forties with acute or convalescent COVID-19. The CDR3 bases are TGTGCCAGCAGCCAAACCCTAGAGGCAGATACGCAGTATTTT. Its translation: CASSQTLEADTQYF.